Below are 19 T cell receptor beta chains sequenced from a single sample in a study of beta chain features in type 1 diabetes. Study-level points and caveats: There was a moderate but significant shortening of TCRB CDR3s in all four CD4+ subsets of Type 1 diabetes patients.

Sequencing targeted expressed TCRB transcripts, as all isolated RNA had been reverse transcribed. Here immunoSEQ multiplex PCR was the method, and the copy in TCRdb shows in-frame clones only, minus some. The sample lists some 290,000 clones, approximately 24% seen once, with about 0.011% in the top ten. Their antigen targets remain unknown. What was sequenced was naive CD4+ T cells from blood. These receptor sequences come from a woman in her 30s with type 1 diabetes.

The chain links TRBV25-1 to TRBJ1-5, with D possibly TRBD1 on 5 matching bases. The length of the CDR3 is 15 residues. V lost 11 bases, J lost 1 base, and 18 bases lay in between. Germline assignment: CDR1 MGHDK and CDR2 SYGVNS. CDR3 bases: TGTGCCGGAGGCGGGGGAAAATGGAGCAATCAGCCCCAGCATTTT. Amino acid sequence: CAGGGGKWSNQPQHF.

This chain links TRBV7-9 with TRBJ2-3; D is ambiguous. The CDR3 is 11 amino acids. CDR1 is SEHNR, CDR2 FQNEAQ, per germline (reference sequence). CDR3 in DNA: TGTGGGGCCCTTGACACAGATACGCAGTATTTT. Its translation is CGALDTDTQYF.

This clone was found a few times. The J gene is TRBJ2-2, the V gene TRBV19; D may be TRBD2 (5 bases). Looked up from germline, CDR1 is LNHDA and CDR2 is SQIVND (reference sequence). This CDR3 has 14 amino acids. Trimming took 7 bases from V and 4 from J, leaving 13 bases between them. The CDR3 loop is CASTPPGGTGELFF. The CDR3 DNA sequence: TGTGCCAGTACCCCCCCTGGAGGCACCGGGGAGCTGTTTTTT.

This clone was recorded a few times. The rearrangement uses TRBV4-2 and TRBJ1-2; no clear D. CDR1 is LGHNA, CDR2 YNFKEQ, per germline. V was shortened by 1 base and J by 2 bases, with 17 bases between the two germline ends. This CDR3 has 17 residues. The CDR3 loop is CASSQGYTSNQNYGYTF. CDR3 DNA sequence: TGTGCCAGCAGCCAAGGTTACACATCAAACCAAAACTATGGCTACACCTTC.

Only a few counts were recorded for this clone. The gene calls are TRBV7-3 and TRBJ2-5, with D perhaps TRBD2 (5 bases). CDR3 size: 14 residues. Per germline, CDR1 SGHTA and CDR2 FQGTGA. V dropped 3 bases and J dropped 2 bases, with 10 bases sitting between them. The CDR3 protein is CASSFSGRQETQYF. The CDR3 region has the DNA TGTGCCAGCAGCTTTTCGGGGAGACAAGAGACCCAGTACTTC.

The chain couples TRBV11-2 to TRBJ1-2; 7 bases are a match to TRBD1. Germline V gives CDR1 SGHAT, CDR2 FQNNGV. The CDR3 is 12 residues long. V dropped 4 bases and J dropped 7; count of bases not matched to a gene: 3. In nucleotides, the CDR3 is TGTGCCAGCAGCTACAGGGGCTCTGGCTACACCTTC. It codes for CASSYRGSGYTF.

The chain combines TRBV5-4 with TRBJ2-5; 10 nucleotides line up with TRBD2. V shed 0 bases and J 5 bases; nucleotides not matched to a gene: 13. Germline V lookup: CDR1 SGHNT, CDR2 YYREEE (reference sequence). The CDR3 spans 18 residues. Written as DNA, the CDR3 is TGTGCCAGCAGCTTGGCCACTAGCGGGAACCGGTATCGCGAGACCCAGTACTTC. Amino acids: CASSLATSGNRYRETQYF.

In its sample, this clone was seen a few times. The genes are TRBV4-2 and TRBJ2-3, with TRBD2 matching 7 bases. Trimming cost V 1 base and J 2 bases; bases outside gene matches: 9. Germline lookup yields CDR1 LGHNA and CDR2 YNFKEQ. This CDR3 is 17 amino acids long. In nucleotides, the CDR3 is TGTGCCAGCAGCCAAGTCATCCTAGCGGATCTCACAGATACGCAGTATTTT. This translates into CASSQVILADLTDTQYF.

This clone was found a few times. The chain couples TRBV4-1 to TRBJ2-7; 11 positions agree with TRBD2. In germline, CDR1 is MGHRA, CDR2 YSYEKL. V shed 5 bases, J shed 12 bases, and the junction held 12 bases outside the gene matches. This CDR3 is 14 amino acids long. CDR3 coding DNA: TGCGCCAGCAGCGCGACCGGGACTAGCGGTTCTCGGTACTTC. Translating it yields CASSATGTSGSRYF.

DNA of the CDR3: TGCGCCAGCAGCCCGGAGACAGAGACCCAGTACTTC. The encoded protein is CASSPETETQYF. The J gene is TRBJ2-5, the V gene TRBV5-1; no definite D call. CDR1 is SGHRS and CDR2 is YFSETQ in the germline V gene. The CDR3 has 12 residues. V lost 4 bases to trimming and J lost 4 bases, with 8 bases between them.

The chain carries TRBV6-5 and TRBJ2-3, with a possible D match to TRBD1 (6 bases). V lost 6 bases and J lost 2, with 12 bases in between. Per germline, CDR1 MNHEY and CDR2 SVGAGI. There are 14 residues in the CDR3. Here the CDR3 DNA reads TGTGCCAGCAGACTCGGACAGCCCACAGATACGCAGTATTTT. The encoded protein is CASRLGQPTDTQYF.

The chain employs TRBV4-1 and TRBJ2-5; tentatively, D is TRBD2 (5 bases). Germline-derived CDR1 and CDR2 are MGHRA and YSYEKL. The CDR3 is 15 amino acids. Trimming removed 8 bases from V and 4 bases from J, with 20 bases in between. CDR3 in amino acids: CASQWSVGVRETQYF. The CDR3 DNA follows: TGCGCCAGCCAATGGTCCGTGGGAGTTCGAGAGACCCAGTACTTC.

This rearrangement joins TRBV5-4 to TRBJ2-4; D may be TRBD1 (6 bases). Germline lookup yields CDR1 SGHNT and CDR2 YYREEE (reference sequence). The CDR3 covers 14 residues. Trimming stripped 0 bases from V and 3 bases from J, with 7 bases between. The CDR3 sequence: CASSLGGLKNIQYF. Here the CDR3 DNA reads TGTGCCAGCAGCTTGGGGGGGCTCAAAAACATTCAGTACTTC.

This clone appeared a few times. CDR3 DNA sequence: TGTGCCAGCAGGGACAGGGCCGGGGCCAACGTCCTGACTTTC. As protein: CASRDRAGANVLTF. This chain links TRBV2 with TRBJ2-6; 8 bases are a match to TRBD1. The CDR3 is 14 residues long. Trimming removed 6 bases from V and 4 bases from J; junction bases left unmatched: 2. In germline, CDR1 is SNHLY, CDR2 FYNNEI. The variable domain in full, completed from reference TRBV2 and TRBJ2-6, reads EPEVTQTPSHQVTQMGQEVILRCVPISNHLYFYWYRQILGQKVEFLVSFYNNEISEKSEIFDDQFSVERPDGSNFTLKIRSTKLEDSAMYFCASRDRAGANVLTFGAGSRLTVL.

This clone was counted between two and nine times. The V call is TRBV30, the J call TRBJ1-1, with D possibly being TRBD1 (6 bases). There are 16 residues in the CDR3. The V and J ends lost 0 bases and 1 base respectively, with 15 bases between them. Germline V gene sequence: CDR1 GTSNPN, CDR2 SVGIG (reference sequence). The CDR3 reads CAWSVRGNIANTEAFF. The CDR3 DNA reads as TGTGCCTGGAGTGTAAGGGGGAATATAGCGAACACTGAAGCTTTCTTT.

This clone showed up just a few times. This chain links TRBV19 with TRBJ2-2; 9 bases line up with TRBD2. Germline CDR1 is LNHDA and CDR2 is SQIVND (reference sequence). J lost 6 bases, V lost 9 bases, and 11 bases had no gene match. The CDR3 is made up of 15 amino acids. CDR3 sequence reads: CASGDQREEAGELFF. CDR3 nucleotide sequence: TGTGCCAGCGGGGATCAGCGGGAGGAGGCCGGGGAGCTGTTTTTT.

The CDR3 region is CSVRTGGVGETQYF. The CDR3 nucleotides read TGCAGCGTCCGGACAGGGGGCGTGGGAGAGACCCAGTACTTC. This chain links TRBV29-1 with TRBJ2-5; 11 bases line up with TRBD1. The CDR3 extends over 14 amino acids. CDR1 SQVTM and CDR2 ANQGSEA come from the germline V gene. J was trimmed by 4 bases and V by 6 bases; bases with no gene match: 7. The full variable domain, with the rest looked up from reference TRBV29-1 and TRBJ2-5, is SAVISQKPSRDICQRGTSLTIQCQVDSQVTMMFWYRQQPGQSLTLIATANQGSEATYESGFVIDKFPISRPNLTFSTLTVSNMSPEDSSIYLCSVRTGGVGETQYFGPGTRLLVL.

CDR3 residues: CASSVGGGYGYTF. The CDR3 DNA reads as TGCGCCAGCAGCGTTGGGGGCGGCTATGGCTACACCTTC. The chain combines TRBV5-1 with TRBJ1-2; D perhaps matches TRBD1 (6 bases). V was cut by 4 bases and J by 4 bases, with 11 bases left in between. Germline CDR1 and CDR2: SGHRS and YFSETQ. The CDR3 runs 13 residues.

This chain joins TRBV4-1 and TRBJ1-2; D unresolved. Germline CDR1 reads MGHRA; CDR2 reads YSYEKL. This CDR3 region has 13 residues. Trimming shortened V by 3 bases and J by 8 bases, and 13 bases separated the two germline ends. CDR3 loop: CASSQVPPVGYTF. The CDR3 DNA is TGCGCCAGCAGCCAGGTTCCTCCAGTGGGCTACACCTTC.